This T cell receptor beta chain was observed in a study of OX40 agonist ivuxolimab in advanced cancers. Data came from immunoSEQ multiplex PCR; TCRdb stores just in-frame clones and leaves some out. In the table there are approximately 75,000 clones, around 90% of which are singletons. V lost 3 bases, J lost 3 bases, and 12 bases lay in between. From germline, CDR1 is KGHSH and CDR2 LQKENI. This CDR3 comprises 14 residues. Sequencing used CD4+ or CD8+ T cells sorted from blood, obtained in a trial of the OX40 agonist ivuxolimab. The genes are TRBV18 and TRBJ2-7; D assignment may be TRBD1 or TRBD2 (5 bases each). This TCR was recovered from an adult with an advanced solid tumor such as melanoma, head and neck, liver or kidney cancer. CDR3 sequence reads: CASSPRDGHYEQYF. The DNA for the CDR3 is TGTGCCAGCTCACCCCGGGACGGCCACTACGAGCAGTACTTC.